This passage covers 8 T cell receptor beta chains from one sample sequenced in a study of T-cell memory formation after mild COVID-19. From the 5' RACE reads, TCRdb called clonotypes with MiXCR, one entry per CDR3 protein. The table records about 430,000 distinct CDR3 sequences, roughly 18% of them present only once. Sequencing was performed on PBMCs or a T cell subset sorted from them (not recorded which). All receptors derive from a man in his late teens or twenties who had mild COVID-19 (a few samples of this study predate the infection). Cell type and time point are not known.

This clonotype was observed a few times. The chain joins TRBV18 to TRBJ1-3; D is perhaps TRBD1 (6 bases). V was cut by 1 base and J by 0 bases, with 10 bases left in between. The CDR3 has 16 amino acids. Per the germline V gene, CDR1 is KGHSH and CDR2 is LQKENI. This CDR3 is CASSPQDSYSGNTIYF. As DNA, the CDR3 is TGTGCCAGCTCACCACAGGACAGCTACTCTGGAAACACCATATATTTT.

The genes are TRBV4-1 and TRBJ1-1; the D is unclear. Germline assignment: CDR1 MGHRA and CDR2 YSYEKL. This CDR3 contains 15 residues. The germline V and J ends were trimmed by 2 bases and 4 bases, with 14 bases remaining between them. As DNA, the CDR3 is TGCGCCAGCAGCCAATCTTCGGAATGGGTCACTGAAGCTTTCTTT. Amino acid sequence: CASSQSSEWVTEAFF.

Only a few counts were recorded for this clonotype. The chain has TRBV5-1 and TRBJ1-1; TRBD1 is a possible D gene (6 bases). The length of the CDR3 is 14 residues. Germline values: CDR1 SGHRS, CDR2 YFSETQ. Trimming stripped 0 bases from V and 6 bases from J, with 12 bases between. CDR3 sequence reads: CASSLVRGGSEAFF. The CDR3 region has the DNA TGCGCCAGCAGCTTGGTCAGGGGAGGCTCTGAAGCTTTCTTT.

The chain uses TRBV7-8 and TRBJ2-5, with unresolved D. Trimming took off 7 bases at V and 7 bases at J, with 10 bases between the two ends. The CDR3 has 11 residues. Germline CDR1 reads SGHVS; CDR2 reads FQNEAQ. CDR3 loop: CASTKSGTQYF. The CDR3 nucleotides read TGTGCCAGCACCAAATCGGGGACCCAGTACTTC.

This clonotype was seen only a few times. The rearrangement uses TRBV4-1 and TRBJ2-7, with 8 nucleotides matching TRBD1. The CDR3 spans 16 residues. Germline V lookup: CDR1 MGHRA, CDR2 YSYEKL. Losses at the gene ends were 2 bases for V and 0 bases for J; bases not matched to a gene: 6. Here the CDR3 reads CASSQPGGLISYEQYF. CDR3 coding DNA: TGCGCCAGCAGCCAACCAGGGGGCCTGATCTCCTACGAGCAGTACTTC.

In its sample, this clonotype was seen many times. This chain links TRBV4-2 with TRBJ1-4; the match to TRBD1 covers 9 bases. Germline trimming cut 4 bases from V and 0 bases from J; bases unmatched to any gene: 3. Germline V gene data show CDR1 as LGHNA and CDR2 as YNFKEQ. The CDR3 consists of 16 residues. The CDR3 region has the DNA TGTGCCAGCAGCCCGACAGGGGGGACAACTAATGAAAAACTGTTTTTT. The encoded protein is CASSPTGGTTNEKLFF.

This clonotype was recorded a few times. This chain joins TRBV7-2 and TRBJ2-3, with 8 bases aligning to TRBD2. Germline lookup yields CDR1 SGHTA and CDR2 FQGNSA. J gave up 6 bases and V 5 bases, and 16 bases lay outside the gene matches. The CDR3 runs to 17 residues. CDR3 nucleotide sequence: TGTGCCAGCAGCGCCCGAGCAAGCGGGGGCCCACGGGATACGCAGTATTTT. Amino acid sequence: CASSARASGGPRDTQYF. The full variable domain, in which reference TRBV7-2 and TRBJ2-3 provide the parts outside the CDR3, is GAGVSQSPSNKVTEKGKDVELRCDPISGHTALYWYRQSLGQGLEFLIYFQGNSAPDKSGLPSDRFSAERTGGSVSTLTIQRTQQEDSAVYLCASSARASGGPRDTQYFGPGTRLTVL.

In the case of this clonotype: The germline gene is not matched at one end of the junction; a read error may be the cause. The chain employs TRBV5-6 and TRBJ2-2; D perhaps matches TRBD2 (5 bases). The CDR3 length is 18 residues. Germline loops: CDR1 SGHDT, CDR2 YYEEEE. The CDR3: CASSLGEGAFFPTGELFF. The CDR3 bases are TGTGCTAGCAGCTTGGGAGAGGGTGCCTTCTTCCCGACCGGCGAGCTGTTTTTT.